The rows below give T cell receptor beta chains drawn from one sample of a study of blood T cells in healthy people across ages. TCRdb itself ran the 5' RACE reads through MiXCR, one entry per CDR3 protein. The sample yields roughly 730,000 distinct CDR3 sequences, more than 55% seen once. Sequenced: blood. The receptors derive from a man aged 35 to 55 in good health. The CDR3 runs from the conserved cysteine through the conserved F or W. Each record gives: V gene, J gene, clone size, D gene, CDR3 protein, CDR3 DNA. D genes are given only for firm matches. Size is omitted from some rows. Given values are once, few, many or a class for expanded clones.

TRBV27	TRBJ1-2	.	TRBD1	CASSNRQGDGYTF	TGTGCCAGCAGTAACAGACAGGGGGATGGCTACACCTTC
TRBV9	TRBJ2-6	once	.	CASSVGGIAGANVLTF	TGTGCCAGCAGCGTAGGGGGGATAGCTGGGGCCAACGTCCTGACTTTC
TRBV11-3	TRBJ2-3	.	.	CASSFEDATDTQYF	TGTGCCAGCAGCTTCGAGGATGCCACAGATACGCAGTATTTT
TRBV5-1	TRBJ2-5	.	.	CASSWVETAGRDEQYF	TGCGCCAGCAGTTGGGTCGAGACAGCTGGGCGGGATGAGCAGTACTTC
TRBV9	TRBJ1-2	.	TRBD1	CASSVAGGANYGYTF	TGTGCCAGCAGCGTAGCAGGGGGAGCTAACTATGGCTACACCTTC
TRBV20-1	TRBJ2-1	.	.	CSARNTGGTYNEQFF	TGCAGTGCTAGAAACACGGGGGGCACCTACAATGAGCAGTTCTTC
TRBV11-2	TRBJ2-5	.	.	CASSSPQGPQETQYF	TGTGCCAGCAGCTCCCCCCAGGGCCCCCAAGAGACCCAGTACTTC
TRBV12-3/TRBV12-4	TRBJ2-3	.	.	CASSLRSLGPGGDTQYF	TGTGCCAGCAGTTTGCGCTCTTTAGGACCTGGGGGAGATACGCAGTATTTT
TRBV28	TRBJ2-7	.	.	CASTAREWQEIQYF	TGTGCCAGCACCGCCAGGGAATGGCAAGAGATCCAGTACTTC
TRBV12-3/TRBV12-4	TRBJ1-1	.	.	CASSPPTSNTEAFF	TGTGCCAGCAGCCCCCCAACGAGTAACACTGAAGCTTTCTTT
TRBV5-1	TRBJ2-5	.	.	CASSSGDVQETQYF	TGCGCCAGCAGCTCGGGGGACGTTCAAGAGACCCAGTACTTC
TRBV20-1	TRBJ2-7	.	.	CSAHHREGSYEQYF	TGCAGTGCTCACCACAGGGAGGGTTCCTACGAGCAGTACTTC
TRBV28	TRBJ1-2	.	.	CASNTGGHGYTF	TGTGCCAGCAACACTGGGGGGCATGGCTACACCTTC
TRBV6-6	TRBJ2-3	once	TRBD2	CASSRISQTGGYTDTQYF	TGTGCCAGCAGTCGGATCTCCCAAACCGGGGGGTACACAGATACGCAGTATTTT
TRBV30	TRBJ2-1	.	TRBD2	CAWSETSGGYNEQFF	TGTGCCTGGAGTGAGACTAGCGGGGGGTACAATGAGCAGTTCTTC
TRBV20-1	TRBJ2-1	.	.	CSVPPRGYNEQFF	TGCAGTGTCCCGCCCAGGGGATACAATGAGCAGTTCTTC
TRBV30	TRBJ2-2	.	.	CASLTGGELFF	TGTGCCTCTTTGACGGGCGGGGAGCTGTTTTTT
TRBV12-3/TRBV12-4	TRBJ1-3	few	.	CASREKGGSGNTIYF	TGTGCCAGCAGGGAAAAGGGGGGTTCTGGAAACACCATATATTTT
TRBV24-1	TRBJ2-1	.	TRBD1	CATSALGQGNYNEQFF	TGTGCCACCAGTGCCCTCGGACAGGGGAACTACAATGAGCAGTTCTTC
TRBV7-3	TRBJ2-1	few	TRBD2	CASSPAGGESEQFF	TGTGCCAGCAGCCCTGCGGGAGGTGAAAGTGAGCAGTTCTTC
TRBV11-2	TRBJ2-3	.	TRBD2	CASSTDSGGFQDTQYF	TGTGCCAGCAGCACCGATAGCGGGGGCTTTCAAGATACGCAGTATTTT
TRBV5-1	TRBJ1-1	.	.	CATSANHRVRGRMNTEAFF	TGCGCCACCTCAGCGAACCACCGAGTCAGGGGCCGAATGAACACTGAAGCTTTCTTT
TRBV7-9	TRBJ2-1	once	.	CASSLMVGQASFHEQFF	TGTGCCAGCAGCTTAATGGTTGGGCAGGCGTCTTTCCATGAGCAGTTCTTC
TRBV10-3	TRBJ2-1	few	.	CAISRSEGEQFF	TGTGCCATCAGTAGAAGCGAGGGTGAGCAGTTCTTC
TRBV27	TRBJ2-4	few	.	CASSFLLADKNIQYF	TGTGCCAGCAGTTTCCTTCTCGCGGACAAAAACATTCAGTACTTC
TRBV4-2	TRBJ2-1	.	.	CASSPTLTRVGNEQFF	TGTGCCAGCAGCCCGACTCTAACTCGGGTAGGGAATGAGCAGTTCTTC
TRBV11-2	TRBJ2-6	many	.	CASSYRRQARSENVLTF	TGTGCCAGCAGCTACAGGAGACAGGCCCGATCGGAAAACGTCCTGACTTTC